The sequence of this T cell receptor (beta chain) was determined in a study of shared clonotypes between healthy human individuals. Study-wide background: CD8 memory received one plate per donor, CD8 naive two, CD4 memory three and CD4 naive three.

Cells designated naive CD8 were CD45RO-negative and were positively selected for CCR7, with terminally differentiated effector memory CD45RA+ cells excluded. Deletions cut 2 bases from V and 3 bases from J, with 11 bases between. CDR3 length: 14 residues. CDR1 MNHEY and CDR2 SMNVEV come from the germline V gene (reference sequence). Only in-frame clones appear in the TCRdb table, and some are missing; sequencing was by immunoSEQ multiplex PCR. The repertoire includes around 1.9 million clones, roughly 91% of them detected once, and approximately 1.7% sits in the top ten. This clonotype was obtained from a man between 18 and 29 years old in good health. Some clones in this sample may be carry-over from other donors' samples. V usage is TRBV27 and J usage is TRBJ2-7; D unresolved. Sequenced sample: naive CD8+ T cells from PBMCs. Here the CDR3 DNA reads TGTGCCAGCAGTTTAGACGTTTGGGGCTACGAGCAGTACTTC. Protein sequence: CASSLDVWGYEQYF.